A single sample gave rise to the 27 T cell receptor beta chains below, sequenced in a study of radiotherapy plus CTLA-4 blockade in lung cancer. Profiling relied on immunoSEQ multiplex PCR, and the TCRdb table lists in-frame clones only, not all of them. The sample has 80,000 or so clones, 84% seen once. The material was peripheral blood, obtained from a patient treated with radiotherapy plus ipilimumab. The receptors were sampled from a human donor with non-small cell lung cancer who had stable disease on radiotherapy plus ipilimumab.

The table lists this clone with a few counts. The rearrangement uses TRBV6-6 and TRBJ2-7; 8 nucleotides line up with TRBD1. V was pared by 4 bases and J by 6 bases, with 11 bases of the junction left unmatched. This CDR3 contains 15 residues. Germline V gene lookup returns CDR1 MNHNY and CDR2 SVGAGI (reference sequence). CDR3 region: CASSSPTGVRSEQYF. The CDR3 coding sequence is TGTGCCAGCAGTTCCCCGACAGGGGTAAGAAGCGAGCAGTACTTC.

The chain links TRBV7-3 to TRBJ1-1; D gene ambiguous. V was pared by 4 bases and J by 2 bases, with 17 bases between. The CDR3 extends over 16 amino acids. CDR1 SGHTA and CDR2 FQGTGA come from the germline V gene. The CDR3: CASSSIGVGRNTEAFF. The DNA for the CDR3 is TGTGCCAGCAGCTCCATCGGGGTGGGCCGAAACACTGAAGCTTTCTTT.

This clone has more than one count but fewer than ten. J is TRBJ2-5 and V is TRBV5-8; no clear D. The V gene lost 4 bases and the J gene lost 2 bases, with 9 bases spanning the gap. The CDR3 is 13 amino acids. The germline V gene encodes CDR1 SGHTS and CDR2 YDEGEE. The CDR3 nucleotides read TGTGCCAGCAGCAGACCGCTGCAAGAGACCCAGTACTTC. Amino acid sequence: CASSRPLQETQYF.

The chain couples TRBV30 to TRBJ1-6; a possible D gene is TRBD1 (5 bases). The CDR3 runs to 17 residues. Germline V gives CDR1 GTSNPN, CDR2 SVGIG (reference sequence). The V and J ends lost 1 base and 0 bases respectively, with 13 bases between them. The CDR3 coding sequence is TGTGCCTGGAGTGCCGTCGGCGGACACTCCTATAATTCACCCCTCCACTTT. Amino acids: CAWSAVGGHSYNSPLHF. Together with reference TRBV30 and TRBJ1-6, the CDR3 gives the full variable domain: SQTIHQWPATLVQPVGSPLSLECTVEGTSNPNLYWYRQAAGRGLQLLFYSVGIGQISSEVPQNLSASRPQDRQFILSSKKLLLSDSGFYLCAWSAVGGHSYNSPLHFGNGTRLTVT.

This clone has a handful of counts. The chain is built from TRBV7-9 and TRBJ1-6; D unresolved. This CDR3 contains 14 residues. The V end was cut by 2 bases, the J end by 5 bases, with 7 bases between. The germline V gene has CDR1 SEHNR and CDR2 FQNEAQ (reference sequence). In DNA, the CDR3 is TGTGCCAGCAGCTTACGAACAGATAATTCACCCCTCCACTTT. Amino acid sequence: CASSLRTDNSPLHF.

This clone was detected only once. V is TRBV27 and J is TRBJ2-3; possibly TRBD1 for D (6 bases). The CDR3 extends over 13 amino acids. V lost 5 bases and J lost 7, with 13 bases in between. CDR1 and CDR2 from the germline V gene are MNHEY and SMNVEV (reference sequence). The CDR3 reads CASSLQGSHTQYF. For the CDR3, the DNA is TGTGCCAGCAGTCTACAGGGATCGCATACGCAGTATTTT.

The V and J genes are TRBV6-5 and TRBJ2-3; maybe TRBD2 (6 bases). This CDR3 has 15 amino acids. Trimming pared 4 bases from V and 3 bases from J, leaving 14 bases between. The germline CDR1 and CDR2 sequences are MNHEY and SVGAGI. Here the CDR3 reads CASSSPRGRTDTQYF. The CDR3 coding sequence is TGTGCCAGCAGTTCCCCCCGGGGGAGGACAGATACGCAGTATTTT.

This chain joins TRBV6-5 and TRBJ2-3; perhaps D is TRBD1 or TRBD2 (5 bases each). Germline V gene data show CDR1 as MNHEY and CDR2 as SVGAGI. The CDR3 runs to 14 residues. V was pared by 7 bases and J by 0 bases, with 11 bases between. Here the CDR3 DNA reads TGTGCCAGCACCGTTGAGGGGAGCACAGATACGCAGTATTTT. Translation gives CASTVEGSTDTQYF.

The CDR3 DNA reads as TGTGCCAGCAGTTTGGGGCAGGGGGCGGGCGGATTGATTGCAACTAATGAAAAACTGTTTTTT. Protein: CASSLGQGAGGLIATNEKLFF. The chain couples TRBV27 to TRBJ1-4; the match to TRBD1 covers 8 bases. CDR3 length equals 21 residues. Germline V gene lookup returns CDR1 MNHEY and CDR2 SMNVEV (reference sequence). V lost 3 bases, J lost 0 bases, and 18 bases stayed unmatched.

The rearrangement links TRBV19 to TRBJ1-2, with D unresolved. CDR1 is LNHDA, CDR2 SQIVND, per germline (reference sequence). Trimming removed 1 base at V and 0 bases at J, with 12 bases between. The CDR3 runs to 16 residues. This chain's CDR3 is CASSIGHRTSNYGYTF. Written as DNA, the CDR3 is TGTGCCAGTAGTATAGGCCACCGGACGTCTAACTATGGCTACACCTTC. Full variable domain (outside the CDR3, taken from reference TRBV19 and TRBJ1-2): DGGITQSPKYLFRKEGQNVTLSCEQNLNHDAMYWYRQDPGQGLRLIYYSQIVNDFQKGDIAEGYSVSREKKESFPLTVTSAQKNPTAFYLCASSIGHRTSNYGYTFGSGTRLTVV.

As DNA, the CDR3 is TGTGCCAGCAGCTTAGCCAGGGACTATACTGAAGCTTTCTTT. Translating it yields CASSLARDYTEAFF. This chain links TRBV7-9 with TRBJ1-1; possibly TRBD1 for D (5 bases). CDR1 is SEHNR, CDR2 FQNEAQ, per germline (reference sequence). The CDR3 is made up of 14 amino acids. V lost 0 bases to trimming and J lost 5 bases, with 10 bases between them.

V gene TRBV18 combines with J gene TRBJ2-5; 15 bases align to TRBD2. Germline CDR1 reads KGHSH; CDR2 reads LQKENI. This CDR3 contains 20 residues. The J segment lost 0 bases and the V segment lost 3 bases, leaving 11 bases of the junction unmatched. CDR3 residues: CASSPSGTSGGILYQETQYF. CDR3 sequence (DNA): TGTGCCAGCTCACCGTCCGGGACTAGCGGGGGGATTTTGTACCAAGAGACCCAGTACTTC.

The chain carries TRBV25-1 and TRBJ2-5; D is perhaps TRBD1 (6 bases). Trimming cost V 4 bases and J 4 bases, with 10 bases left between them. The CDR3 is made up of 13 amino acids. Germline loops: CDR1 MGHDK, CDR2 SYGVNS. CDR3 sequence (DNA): TGTGCCAGCAGTGCAGGGGCAGGAGAGACCCAGTACTTC. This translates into CASSAGAGETQYF.

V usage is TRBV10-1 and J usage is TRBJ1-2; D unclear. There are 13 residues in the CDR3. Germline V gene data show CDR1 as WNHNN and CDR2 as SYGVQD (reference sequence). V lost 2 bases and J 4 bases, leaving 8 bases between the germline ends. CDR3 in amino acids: CASSEGRLYGYTF. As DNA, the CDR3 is TGCGCCAGCAGTGAGGGGCGGCTCTATGGCTACACCTTC.

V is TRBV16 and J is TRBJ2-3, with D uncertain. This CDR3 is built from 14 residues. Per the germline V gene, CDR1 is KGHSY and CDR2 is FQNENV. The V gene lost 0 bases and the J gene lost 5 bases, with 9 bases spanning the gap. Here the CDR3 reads CASSQSVRLDTQYF. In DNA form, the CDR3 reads TGTGCCAGCAGCCAATCGGTGAGGCTAGATACGCAGTATTTT. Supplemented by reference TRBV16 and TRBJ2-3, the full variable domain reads GEEVAQTPKHLVRGEGQKAKLYCAPIKGHSYVFWYQQVLKNEFKFLISFQNENVFDETGMPKERFSAKCLPNSPCSLEIQATKLEDSAVYFCASSQSVRLDTQYFGPGTRLTVL.

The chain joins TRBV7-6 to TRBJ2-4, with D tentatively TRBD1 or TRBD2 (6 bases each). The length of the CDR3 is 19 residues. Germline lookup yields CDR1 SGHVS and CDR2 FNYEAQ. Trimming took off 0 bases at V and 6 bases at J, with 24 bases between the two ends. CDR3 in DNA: TGTGCCAGCAGCTTAGCATCGAAGGACACCCAAGGGGGGAGAAACATTCAGTACTTC. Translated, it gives CASSLASKDTQGGRNIQYF.

The CDR3 loop reads CASHAADSPEQYF. In nucleotides, the CDR3 is TGTGCCAGCCACGCCGCCGACAGCCCCGAGCAGTACTTC. J is TRBJ2-7 and V is TRBV10-3, with a tentative D call TRBD1 (5 bases). CDR3 size: 13 residues. Trimming shortened V by 10 bases and J by 6 bases, and 19 bases separated the two germline ends. CDR1 and CDR2 (germline): ENHRY, SYGVKD.

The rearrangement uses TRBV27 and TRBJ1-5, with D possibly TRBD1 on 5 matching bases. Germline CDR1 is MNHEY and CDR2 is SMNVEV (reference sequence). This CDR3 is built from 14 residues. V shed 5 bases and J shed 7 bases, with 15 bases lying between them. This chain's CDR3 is CASSLGGVGQPQHF. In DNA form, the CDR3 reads TGTGCCAGCAGTCTTGGGGGGGTTGGACAGCCCCAGCATTTT.

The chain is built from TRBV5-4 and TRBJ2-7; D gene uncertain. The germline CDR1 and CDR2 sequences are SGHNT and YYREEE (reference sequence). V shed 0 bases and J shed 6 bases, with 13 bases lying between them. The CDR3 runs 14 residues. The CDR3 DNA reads TGTGCCAGCAGCTTGGCATCCTTAGCTGGCGAGCAGTACTTC. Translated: CASSLASLAGEQYF. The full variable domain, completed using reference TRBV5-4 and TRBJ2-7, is ETGVTQSPTHLIKTRGQQVTLRCSSQSGHNTVSWYQQALGQGPQFIFQYYREEENGRGNFPPRFSGLQFPNYSSELNVNALELDDSALYLCASSLASLAGEQYFGPGTRLTVT.

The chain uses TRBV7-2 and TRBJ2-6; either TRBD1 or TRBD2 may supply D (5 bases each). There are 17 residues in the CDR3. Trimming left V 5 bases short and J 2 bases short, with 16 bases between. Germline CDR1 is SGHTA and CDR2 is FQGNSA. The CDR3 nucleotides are TGTGCCAGCAGCCCGGGGCCTAGGGGTGCTGGGGCCAACGTCCTGACTTTC. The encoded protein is CASSPGPRGAGANVLTF. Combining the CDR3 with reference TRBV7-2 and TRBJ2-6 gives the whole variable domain GAGVSQSPSNKVTEKGKDVELRCDPISGHTALYWYRQSLGQGLEFLIYFQGNSAPDKSGLPSDRFSAERTGGSVSTLTIQRTQQEDSAVYLCASSPGPRGAGANVLTFGAGSRLTVL.

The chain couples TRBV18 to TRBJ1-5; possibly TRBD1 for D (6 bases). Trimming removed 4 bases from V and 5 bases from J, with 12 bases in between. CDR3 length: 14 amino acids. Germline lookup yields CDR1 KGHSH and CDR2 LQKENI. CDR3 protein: CASSLGGSDQPQHF. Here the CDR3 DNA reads TGTGCCAGCTCACTCGGGGGCTCGGATCAGCCCCAGCATTTT.

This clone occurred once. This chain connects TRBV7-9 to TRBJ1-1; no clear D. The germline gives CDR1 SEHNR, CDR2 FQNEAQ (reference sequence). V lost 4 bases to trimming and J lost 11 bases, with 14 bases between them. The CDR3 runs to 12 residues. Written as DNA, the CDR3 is TGTGCCAGCAGCTATTCGGACCTATCGGCTTTCTTT. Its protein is CASSYSDLSAFF.

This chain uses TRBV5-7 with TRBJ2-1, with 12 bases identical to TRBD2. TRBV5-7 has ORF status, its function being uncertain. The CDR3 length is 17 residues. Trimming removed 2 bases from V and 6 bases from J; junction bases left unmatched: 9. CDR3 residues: CASSFLLAGGIGNEQFF. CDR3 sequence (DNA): TGTGCCAGCAGCTTTCTACTAGCGGGGGGAATTGGCAATGAGCAGTTCTTC.

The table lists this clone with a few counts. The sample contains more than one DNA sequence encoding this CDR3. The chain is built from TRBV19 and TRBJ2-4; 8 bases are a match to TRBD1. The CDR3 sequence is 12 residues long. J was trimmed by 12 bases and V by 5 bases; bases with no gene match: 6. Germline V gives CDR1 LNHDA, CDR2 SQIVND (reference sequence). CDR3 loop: CASSPDREAQYF. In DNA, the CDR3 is TGTGCCAGTAGTCCGGACAGGGAGGCTCAGTACTTC.

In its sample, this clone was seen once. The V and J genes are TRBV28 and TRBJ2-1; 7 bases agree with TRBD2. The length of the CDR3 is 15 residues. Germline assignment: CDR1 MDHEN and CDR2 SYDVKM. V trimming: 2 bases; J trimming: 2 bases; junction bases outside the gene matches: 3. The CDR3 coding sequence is TGTGCCAGCAGTTTAGGGGGGGTAGCCTACAATGAGCAGTTCTTC. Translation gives CASSLGGVAYNEQFF.

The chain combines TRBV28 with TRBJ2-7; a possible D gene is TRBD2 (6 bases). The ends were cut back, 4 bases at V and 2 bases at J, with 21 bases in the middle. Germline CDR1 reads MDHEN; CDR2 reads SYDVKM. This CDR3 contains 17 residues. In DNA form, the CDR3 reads TGTGCCAGCAGTTGGGAGAGGCAATTAGCGGATACCTACGAGCAGTACTTC. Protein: CASSWERQLADTYEQYF.

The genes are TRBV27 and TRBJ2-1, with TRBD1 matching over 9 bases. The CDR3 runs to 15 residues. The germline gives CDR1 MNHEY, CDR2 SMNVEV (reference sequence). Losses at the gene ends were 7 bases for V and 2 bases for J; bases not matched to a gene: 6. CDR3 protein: CASTQDRGTYNEQFF. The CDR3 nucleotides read TGTGCCAGCACCCAGGACAGGGGCACCTACAATGAGCAGTTCTTC.